The clone carrying this T cell receptor (beta chain) showed up many times. These data are taken from a study of T cells in Graves' hyperthyroidism and ophthalmopathy. There were TCR beta CDR3 regions amplified from RNA transcripts. An initial round of RT-PCR targeting the TCR CDR3 relied on the HTBI primer set. MiXCR was run by TCRdb on the multiplex PCR reads, yielding one entry per CDR3 protein. The sample contains around 280,000 distinct CDR3 sequences, about 14% of which appear only once. The CDR3 extends over 14 amino acids. CDR1 ENHRY and CDR2 SYGVKD come from the germline V gene. V dropped 4 bases and J dropped 9; count of bases not matched to a gene: 3. Diagnostic decisions used clinical symptoms, serum thyroxine and TRAb, thyroid ultrasound and orbital computed tomography.

This receptor was taken from a woman between 25 and 40 years old with Graves' hyperthyroidism that later progressed to Graves' ophthalmopathy. The chain has TRBV10-3 and TRBJ1-6; 10 bases match TRBD1. The sample taken for sequencing was blood. CDR3: CAISVGTGVSPLHF. The CDR3 DNA reads TGTGCCATCAGTGTCGGGACAGGGGTTTCACCCCTCCACTTT.